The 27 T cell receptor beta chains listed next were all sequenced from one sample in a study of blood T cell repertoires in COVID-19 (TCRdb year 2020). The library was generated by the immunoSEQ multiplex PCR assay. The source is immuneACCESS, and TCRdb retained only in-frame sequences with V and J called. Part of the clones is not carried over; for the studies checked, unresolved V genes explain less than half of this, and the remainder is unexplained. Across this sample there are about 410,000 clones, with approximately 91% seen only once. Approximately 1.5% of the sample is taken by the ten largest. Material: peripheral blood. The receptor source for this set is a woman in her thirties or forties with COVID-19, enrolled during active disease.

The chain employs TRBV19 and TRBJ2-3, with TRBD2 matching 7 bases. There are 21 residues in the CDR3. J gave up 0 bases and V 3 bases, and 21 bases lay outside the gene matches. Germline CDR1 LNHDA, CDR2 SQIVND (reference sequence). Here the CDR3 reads CASSIARVAGRILFSTDTQYF. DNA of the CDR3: TGTGCCAGTAGTATTGCTCGGGTAGCGGGCCGCATACTATTTAGCACAGATACGCAGTATTTT.

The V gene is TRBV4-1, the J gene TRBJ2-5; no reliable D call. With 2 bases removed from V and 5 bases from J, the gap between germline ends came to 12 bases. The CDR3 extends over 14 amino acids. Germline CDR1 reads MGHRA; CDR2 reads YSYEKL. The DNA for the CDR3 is TGCGCCAGCAGCCAATTGGCAGTGCGGGAGACCCAGTACTTC. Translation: CASSQLAVRETQYF.

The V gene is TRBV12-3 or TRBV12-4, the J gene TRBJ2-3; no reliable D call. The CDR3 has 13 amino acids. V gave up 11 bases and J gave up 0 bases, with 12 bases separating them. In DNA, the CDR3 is TGTGCCTCCAGAGGTCGGAGCACAGATACGCAGTATTTT. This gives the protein CASRGRSTDTQYF.

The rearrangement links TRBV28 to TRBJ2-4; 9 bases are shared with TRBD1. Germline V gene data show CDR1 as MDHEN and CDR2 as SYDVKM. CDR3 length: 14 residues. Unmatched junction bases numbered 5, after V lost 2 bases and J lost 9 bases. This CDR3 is CASSLTGGKGIQYF. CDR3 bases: TGTGCCAGCAGTTTAACAGGGGGCAAGGGCATTCAGTACTTC.

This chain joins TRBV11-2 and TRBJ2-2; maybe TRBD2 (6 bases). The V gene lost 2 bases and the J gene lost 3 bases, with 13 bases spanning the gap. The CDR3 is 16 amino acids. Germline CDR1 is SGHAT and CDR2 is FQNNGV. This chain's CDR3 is CASSLFRGTHTGELFF. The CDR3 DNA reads TGTGCCAGCAGCTTATTCCGGGGGACCCACACCGGGGAGCTGTTTTTT.

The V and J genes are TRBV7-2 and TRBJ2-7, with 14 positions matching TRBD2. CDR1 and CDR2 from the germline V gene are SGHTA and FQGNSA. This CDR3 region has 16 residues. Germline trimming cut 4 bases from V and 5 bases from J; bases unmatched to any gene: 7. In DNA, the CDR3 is TGTGCCAGCAGCTCGAGGACTAGCGGGGGGTTTCACGAGCAGTACTTC. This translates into CASSSRTSGGFHEQYF.

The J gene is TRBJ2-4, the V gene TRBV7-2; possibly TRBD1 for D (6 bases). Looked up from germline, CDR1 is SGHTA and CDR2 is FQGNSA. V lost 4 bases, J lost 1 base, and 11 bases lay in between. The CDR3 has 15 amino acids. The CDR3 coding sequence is TGTGCCAGCAGCTCACCCGACAGGGCCAAAAACATTCAGTACTTC. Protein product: CASSSPDRAKNIQYF.

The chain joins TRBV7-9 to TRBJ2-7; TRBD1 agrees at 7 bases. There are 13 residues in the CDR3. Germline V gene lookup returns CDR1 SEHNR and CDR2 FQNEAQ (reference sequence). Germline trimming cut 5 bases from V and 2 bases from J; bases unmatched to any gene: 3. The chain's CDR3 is CASSLTGTYEQYF. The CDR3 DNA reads TGTGCCAGCAGCCTGACAGGGACCTACGAGCAGTACTTC. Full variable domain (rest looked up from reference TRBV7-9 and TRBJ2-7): DTGVSQNPRHKITKRGQNVTFRCDPISEHNRLYWYRQTLGQGPEFLTYFQNEAQLEKSRLLSDRFSAERPKGSFSTLEIQRTEQGDSAMYLCASSLTGTYEQYFGPGTRLTVT.

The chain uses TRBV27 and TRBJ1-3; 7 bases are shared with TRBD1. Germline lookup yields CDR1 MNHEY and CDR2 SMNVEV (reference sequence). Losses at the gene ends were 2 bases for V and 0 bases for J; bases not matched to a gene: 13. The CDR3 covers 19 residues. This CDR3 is CASSLRQGDLRNSGNTIYF. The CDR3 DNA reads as TGTGCCAGCAGTTTAAGACAGGGCGATCTGAGAAACTCTGGAAACACCATATATTTT.

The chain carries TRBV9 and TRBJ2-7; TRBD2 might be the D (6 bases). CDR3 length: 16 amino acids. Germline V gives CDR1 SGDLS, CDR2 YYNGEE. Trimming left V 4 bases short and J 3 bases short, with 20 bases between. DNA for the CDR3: TGTGCCAGCAGCTCCAAGGAGGGGCAGGGCTACTACGAGCAGTACTTC. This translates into CASSSKEGQGYYEQYF.

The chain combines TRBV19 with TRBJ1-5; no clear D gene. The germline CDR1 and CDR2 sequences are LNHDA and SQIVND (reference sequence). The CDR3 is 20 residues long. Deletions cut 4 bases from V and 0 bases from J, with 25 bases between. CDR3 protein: CASSTQITSYTDYSNQPQHF. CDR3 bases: TGTGCCAGTAGTACCCAAATCACTTCCTATACAGATTATAGCAATCAGCCCCAGCATTTT.

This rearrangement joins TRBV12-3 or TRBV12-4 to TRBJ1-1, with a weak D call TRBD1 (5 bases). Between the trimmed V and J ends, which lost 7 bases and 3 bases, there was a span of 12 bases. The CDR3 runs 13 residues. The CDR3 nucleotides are TGTGCCAGCACCCCAGGGCCGCACACTGAAGCTTTCTTT. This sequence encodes CASTPGPHTEAFF.

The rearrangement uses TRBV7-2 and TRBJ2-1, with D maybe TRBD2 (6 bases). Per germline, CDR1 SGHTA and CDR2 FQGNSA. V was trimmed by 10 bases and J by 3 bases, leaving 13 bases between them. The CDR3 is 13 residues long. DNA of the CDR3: TGTGCCATTTCATCGGGAGTCTACAATGAGCAGTTCTTC. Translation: CAISSGVYNEQFF.

The CDR3 DNA sequence: TGTGCCAGCAGAGGGACAGGGATATGGTCACCCCTCCACTTT. Encoded protein: CASRGTGIWSPLHF. The chain recombines TRBV2 with TRBJ1-6; 9 positions agree with TRBD1. Germline V gene data show CDR1 as SNHLY and CDR2 as FYNNEI. With V trimmed by 6 bases and J by 10 bases, 7 bases remained unmatched. CDR3 length: 14 residues. The whole variable domain, remainder taken from reference TRBV2 and TRBJ1-6, is EPEVTQTPSHQVTQMGQEVILRCVPISNHLYFYWYRQILGQKVEFLVSFYNNEISEKSEIFDDQFSVERPDGSNFTLKIRSTKLEDSAMYFCASRGTGIWSPLHFGNGTRLTVT.

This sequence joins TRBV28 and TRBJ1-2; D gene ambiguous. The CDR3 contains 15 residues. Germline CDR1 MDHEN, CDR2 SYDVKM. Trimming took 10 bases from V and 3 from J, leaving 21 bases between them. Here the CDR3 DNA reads TGTGCCACCCCGACTAATCGGGGAGTCTACTATGGCTACACCTTC. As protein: CATPTNRGVYYGYTF.

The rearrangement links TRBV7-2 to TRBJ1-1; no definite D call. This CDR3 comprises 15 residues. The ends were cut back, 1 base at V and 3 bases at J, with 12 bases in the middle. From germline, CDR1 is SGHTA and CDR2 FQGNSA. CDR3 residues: CASSLVSGGDTEAFF. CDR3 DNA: TGTGCCAGCAGCTTAGTTTCCGGCGGGGACACTGAAGCTTTCTTT.

The CDR3 DNA reads as TGTGCCTGGAGTGTACGCCAGAGCACAGATACGCAGTATTTT. Translation gives CAWSVRQSTDTQYF. This chain joins TRBV30 and TRBJ2-3; unclear D gene. From germline, CDR1 is GTSNPN and CDR2 SVGIG (reference sequence). The CDR3 is 14 amino acids. V lost 0 bases, J lost 0 bases, and 7 bases lay in between.

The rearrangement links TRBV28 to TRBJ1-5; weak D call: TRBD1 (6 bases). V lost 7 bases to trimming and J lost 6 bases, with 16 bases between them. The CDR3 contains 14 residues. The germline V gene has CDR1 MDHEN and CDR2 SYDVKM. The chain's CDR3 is CASKGTPARQPQHF. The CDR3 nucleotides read TGTGCCAGCAAGGGGACACCCGCGCGTCAGCCCCAGCATTTT.

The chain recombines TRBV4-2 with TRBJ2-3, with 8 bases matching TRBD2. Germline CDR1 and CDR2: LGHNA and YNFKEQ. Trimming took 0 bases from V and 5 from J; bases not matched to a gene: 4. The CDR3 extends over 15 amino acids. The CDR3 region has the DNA TGTGCCAGCAGCCAAGAGGGGACTAGTATAGATACGCAGTATTTT. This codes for CASSQEGTSIDTQYF.

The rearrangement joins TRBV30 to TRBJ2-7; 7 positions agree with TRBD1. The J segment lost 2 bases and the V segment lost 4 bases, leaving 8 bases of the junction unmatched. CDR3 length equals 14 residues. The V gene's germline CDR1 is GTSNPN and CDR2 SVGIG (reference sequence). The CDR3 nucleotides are TGTGCCTGGAAACCACCGGGACAGCCCTACGAGCAGTACTTC. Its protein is CAWKPPGQPYEQYF.

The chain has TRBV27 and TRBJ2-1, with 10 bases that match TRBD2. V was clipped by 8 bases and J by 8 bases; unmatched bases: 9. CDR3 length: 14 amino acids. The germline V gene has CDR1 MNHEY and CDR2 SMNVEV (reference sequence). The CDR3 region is CASGLAGENDEQFF. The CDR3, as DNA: TGTGCCAGCGGCCTAGCGGGAGAGAATGATGAGCAGTTCTTC.

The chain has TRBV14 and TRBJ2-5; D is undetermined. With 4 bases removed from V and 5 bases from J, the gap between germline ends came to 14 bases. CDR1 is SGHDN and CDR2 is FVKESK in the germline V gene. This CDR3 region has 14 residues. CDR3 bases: TGTGCCAGCAGCCCGTGGGCAGGCAGTGAGACCCAGTACTTC. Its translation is CASSPWAGSETQYF. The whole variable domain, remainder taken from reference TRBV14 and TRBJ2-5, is EAGVTQFPSHSVIEKGQTVTLRCDPISGHDNLYWYRRVMGKEIKFLLHFVKESKQDESGMPNNRFLAERTGGTYSTLKVQPAELEDSGVYFCASSPWAGSETQYFGPGTRLLVL.

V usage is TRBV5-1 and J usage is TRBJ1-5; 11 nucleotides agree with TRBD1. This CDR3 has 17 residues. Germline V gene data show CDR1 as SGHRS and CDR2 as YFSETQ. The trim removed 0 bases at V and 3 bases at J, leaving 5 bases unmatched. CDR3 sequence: CASSLGTGGKNNQPQHF. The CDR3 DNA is TGCGCCAGCAGCTTGGGGACAGGGGGCAAAAACAATCAGCCCCAGCATTTT.

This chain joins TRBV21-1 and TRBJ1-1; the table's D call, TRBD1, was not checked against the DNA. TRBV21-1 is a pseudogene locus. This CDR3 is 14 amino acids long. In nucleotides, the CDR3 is TGTGCCAGCAGCAAGGGACAGACGAACACTGAAGCTTTCTTT. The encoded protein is CASSKGQTNTEAFF.

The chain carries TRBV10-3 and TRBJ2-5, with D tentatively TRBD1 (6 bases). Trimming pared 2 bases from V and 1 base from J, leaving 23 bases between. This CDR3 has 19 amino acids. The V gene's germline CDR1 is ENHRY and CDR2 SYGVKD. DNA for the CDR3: TGTGCCATCAGTGAGGACCAGCTCTGGAATAGGGACATCCAAGAGACCCAGTACTTC. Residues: CAISEDQLWNRDIQETQYF.

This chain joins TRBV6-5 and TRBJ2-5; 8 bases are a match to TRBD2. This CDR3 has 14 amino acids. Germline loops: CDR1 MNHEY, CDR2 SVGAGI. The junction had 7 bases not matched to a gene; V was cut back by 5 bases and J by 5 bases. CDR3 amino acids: CASSTRGGGETQYF. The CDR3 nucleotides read TGTGCCAGCAGTACCCGGGGGGGAGGCGAGACCCAGTACTTC.

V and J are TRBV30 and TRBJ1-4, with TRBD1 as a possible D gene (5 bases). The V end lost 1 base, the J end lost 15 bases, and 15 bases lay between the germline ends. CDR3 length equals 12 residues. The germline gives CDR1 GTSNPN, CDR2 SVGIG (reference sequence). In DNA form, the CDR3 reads TGTGCCTGGAGTGCGCAAGGACAAGAGGTGTTTTTT. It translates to CAWSAQGQEVFF. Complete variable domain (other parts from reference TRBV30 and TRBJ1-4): SQTIHQWPATLVQPVGSPLSLECTVEGTSNPNLYWYRQAAGRGLQLLFYSVGIGQISSEVPQNLSASRPQDRQFILSSKKLLLSDSGFYLCAWSAQGQEVFFGSGTQLSVL.